This T cell receptor (beta chain) was captured by sequencing in a study of technical replicates of blood from a handful of donors (dated by TCRdb to 2016 to 2017). There are 17 amino acids in the CDR3, from cysteine to phenylalanine inclusive. Left in the record is the CDR3 DNA by itself, 51 bases read in frame from the first base. CDR1 MNHEY and CDR2 SMNVEV are derived from the germline V gene (reference sequence). V sheds 6 bases and J sheds 2 bases, leaving 23 bases between their ends. The library came from the immunoSEQ multiplex PCR assay. As stored in TCRdb, this immuneACCESS dataset retains in-frame rearrangements with V and J assigned. A fraction of the clones does not appear; measured against another copy, unresolved V genes explain less than half of the discrepancy, and the remainder lacks a known reason. Here the sample has some 79,000 clones; 80% to 95% occur a single time. 0.3% to 0.5% of the sample is in the top ten clones.

A note on this clone: This clone's antigen is unknown. No qualities accompany the bases; no much larger clone lies one base away.

This clonotype was obtained from a human donor in good health. Some clones in this sample may be carry-over from other donors' samples. The source material was T cells isolated from PBMCs. This chain joins TRBV27 to TRBJ2-7, with TRBD2 perhaps the D gene, on 5 matching bases. The base sequence is TGTGCCAGCAGGGGCCTAGAGGGCCGAGTTCCCACCTACGAGCAGTACTTC. Translated, it gives CASRGLEGRVPTYEQYF.